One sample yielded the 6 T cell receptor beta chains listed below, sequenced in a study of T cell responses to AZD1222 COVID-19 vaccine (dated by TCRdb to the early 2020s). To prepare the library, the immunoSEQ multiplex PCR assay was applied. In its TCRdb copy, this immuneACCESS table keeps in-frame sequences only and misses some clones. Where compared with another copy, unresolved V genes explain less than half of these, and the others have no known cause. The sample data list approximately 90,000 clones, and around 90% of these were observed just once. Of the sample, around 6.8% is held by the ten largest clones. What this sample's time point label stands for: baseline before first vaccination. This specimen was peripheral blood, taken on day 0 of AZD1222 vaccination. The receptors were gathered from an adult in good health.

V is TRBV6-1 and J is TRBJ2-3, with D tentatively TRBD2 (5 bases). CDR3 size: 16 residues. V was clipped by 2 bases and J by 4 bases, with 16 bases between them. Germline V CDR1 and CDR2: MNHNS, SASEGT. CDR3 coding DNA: TGTGCCAGCAGTGAATGGAAACTCATGGAGGCAGATACGCAGTATTTT. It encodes CASSEWKLMEADTQYF.

The CDR3 region has the DNA TGTGCCAGCAGCCAGAACCAGGGACCTGGAAACACCATATATTTT. Translated, it gives CASSQNQGPGNTIYF. The chain has TRBV3-1 (or the pseudogene TRBV3-2) and TRBJ1-3, with D possibly being TRBD1 (5 bases). V lost 3 bases and J lost 2, with 11 bases in between. CDR1 LGHDT and CDR2 YNNKEL come from the germline V gene (reference sequence). This CDR3 has 15 residues.

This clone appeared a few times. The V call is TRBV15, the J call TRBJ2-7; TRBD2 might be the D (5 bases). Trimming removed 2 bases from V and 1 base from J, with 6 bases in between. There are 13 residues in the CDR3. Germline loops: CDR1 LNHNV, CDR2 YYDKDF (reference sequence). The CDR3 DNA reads TGTGCCACCAGCAGACGGACTTCCTACGAGCAGTACTTC. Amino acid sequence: CATSRRTSYEQYF.

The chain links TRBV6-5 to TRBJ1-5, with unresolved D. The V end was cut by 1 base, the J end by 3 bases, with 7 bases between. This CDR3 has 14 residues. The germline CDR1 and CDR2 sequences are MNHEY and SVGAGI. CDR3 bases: TGTGCCAGCAGTTACTTAGGGCTCAATCAGCCCCAGCATTTT. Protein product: CASSYLGLNQPQHF.

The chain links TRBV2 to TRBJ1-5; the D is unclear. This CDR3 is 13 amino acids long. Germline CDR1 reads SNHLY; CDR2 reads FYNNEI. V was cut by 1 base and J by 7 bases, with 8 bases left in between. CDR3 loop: CASSEGTLQPQHF. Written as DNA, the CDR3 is TGTGCCAGCAGTGAAGGTACCCTCCAGCCCCAGCATTTT.

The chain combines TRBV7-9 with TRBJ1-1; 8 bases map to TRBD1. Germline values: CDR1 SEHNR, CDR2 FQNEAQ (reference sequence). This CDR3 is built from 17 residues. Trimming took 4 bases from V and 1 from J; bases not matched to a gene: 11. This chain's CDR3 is CASSSALRQGQNTEAFF. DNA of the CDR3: TGTGCCAGCAGCTCCGCTCTTCGACAGGGGCAGAACACTGAAGCTTTCTTT.